These 17 T cell receptor beta chains came from one sample sequenced in a study of shared clonotypes between healthy human individuals. Libraries were prepared by immunoSEQ multiplex PCR; TCRdb keeps only in-frame clonotypes and omits some of them. Found here are roughly 2 million clones, 85% to 95% of them singletons; the top ten hold 0.1% to 0.15%. Sequences were obtained from naive CD4+ T cells sorted from blood. As to subset: CD45RA+ positively selected. The source of these receptors is a man younger than 30 in good health.

J is TRBJ2-3 and V is TRBV7-9; 9 bases are shared with TRBD2. The trim removed 1 base at V and 5 bases at J, leaving 7 bases unmatched. The CDR3 contains 16 residues. Germline V CDR1 and CDR2: SEHNR, FQNEAQ (reference sequence). The CDR3 nucleotides are TGTGCCAGCAGCTTAGGTCCTAGCGGGGTTTTAGATACGCAGTATTTT. It is translated as CASSLGPSGVLDTQYF.

The gene calls are TRBV12-2 and TRBJ2-3. TRBV12-2 is recorded as a pseudogene. This CDR3 region has 15 residues. CDR3 DNA sequence: TGTGCAAGTCGCTTAGCTATCACGTTCGCAGATACGCAGTATTTT. It translates to CASRLAITFADTQYF.

The chain recombines TRBV19 with TRBJ1-6; 9 bases align to TRBD1. The germline V gene has CDR1 LNHDA and CDR2 SQIVND (reference sequence). The J segment lost 9 bases and the V segment lost 9 bases, leaving 12 bases of the junction unmatched. The length of the CDR3 is 15 residues. CDR3 sequence: CASSFAGTGFSPLHF. Written as DNA, the CDR3 is TGTGCCAGCTCGTTTGCCGGGACAGGGTTTTCACCCCTCCACTTT.

CDR3 sequence reads: CASSGGQSSYNEQFF. CDR3 DNA sequence: TGTGCCAGCAGTGGGGGACAGAGCTCCTACAATGAGCAGTTCTTC. The chain couples TRBV28 to TRBJ2-1; 7 positions agree with TRBD1. CDR1 is MDHEN, CDR2 SYDVKM, per germline. J was trimmed by 0 bases and V by 5 bases; bases with no gene match: 4. The CDR3 totals 15 residues. Full variable domain (remainder filled in from reference TRBV28 and TRBJ2-1): DVKVTQSSRYLVKRTGEKVFLECVQDMDHENMFWYRQDPGLGLRLIYFSYDVKMKEKGDIPEGYSVSREKKERFSLILESASTNQTSMYLCASSGGQSSYNEQFFGPGTRLTVL.

The chain employs TRBV5-1 and TRBJ2-3; 7 positions match TRBD1. V gave up 4 bases and J gave up 4 bases; unmatched junction bases: 9. CDR1 and CDR2 (germline): SGHRS, YFSETQ. This CDR3 region has 15 residues. The CDR3 coding sequence is TGCGCCAGCAGCCCGAAGACAGGGTTGCCAGATACGCAGTATTTT. This translates into CASSPKTGLPDTQYF.

As for this clone: It may be a read error: a sequence one base away is much more abundant. The sample carries other DNA sequences with the same CDR3. The rearrangement joins TRBV2 to TRBJ2-7; D is unresolved. Germline V lookup: CDR1 SNHLY, CDR2 FYNNEI. The CDR3 length is 11 residues. Deletions cut 5 bases from V and 2 bases from J, with 4 bases between. The CDR3 DNA follows: TGTGCCAGCAGTTATACCTACGAGCAGTACTTC. Translation gives CASSYTYEQYF.

J is TRBJ1-1 and V is TRBV19; D possibly corresponds to TRBD1 (6 bases). The CDR3 has 15 amino acids. Germline V gene lookup returns CDR1 LNHDA and CDR2 SQIVND (reference sequence). Between the trimmed V and J ends, which lost 11 bases and 1 base, there was a span of 20 bases. The CDR3 loop reads CAGPLGGGRNTEAFF. In DNA form, the CDR3 reads TGTGCCGGCCCCTTAGGAGGGGGGAGGAACACTGAAGCTTTCTTT.

This chain links TRBV11-2 with TRBJ1-1; D may be TRBD1 (6 bases). The germline gives CDR1 SGHAT, CDR2 FQNNGV. V was shortened by 7 bases and J by 4 bases, with 13 bases between the two germline ends. CDR3 length: 13 amino acids. In nucleotides, the CDR3 is TGTGCCAGCACCCTTGGGGGGCCCACTGAAGCTTTCTTT. Protein product: CASTLGGPTEAFF.

A remark on this clone: Other DNA variants within this sample encode the same CDR3. The V and J genes are TRBV20-1 and TRBJ1-2; TRBD1 is a possible D gene (6 bases). The germline V and J ends were trimmed by 6 bases and 4 bases, with 9 bases remaining between them. Germline CDR1 reads DFQATT; CDR2 reads SNEGSKA (reference sequence). The CDR3 is 11 residues long. The CDR3 nucleotides read TGCAGTGCACAGGGCGGCTATGGCTACACCTTC. This sequence encodes CSAQGGYGYTF.

The genes are TRBV6-5 and TRBJ1-4; D is perhaps TRBD1 (5 bases). Germline CDR1 is MNHEY and CDR2 is SVGAGI. This CDR3 is built from 14 residues. With 6 bases removed from V and 7 bases from J, the gap between germline ends came to 15 bases. Here the CDR3 DNA reads TGTGCCAGCAGGCAGGGAGGGCCCGGTGAAAAACTGTTTTTT. It encodes CASRQGGPGEKLFF.

The chain joins TRBV12-5 to TRBJ1-1, with a weak D call TRBD1 (6 bases). Trimming cost V 4 bases and J 0 bases, with 9 bases left between them. The CDR3 is 14 residues long. Germline CDR1 reads LGHNT; CDR2 reads FRNRAP. CDR3 DNA: TGTGCTAGTGGTTGGGACATATTGAACACTGAAGCTTTCTTT. Its translation: CASGWDILNTEAFF.

The gene calls are TRBV30 and TRBJ1-1; no clear D. CDR3 length: 14 amino acids. V was trimmed by 0 bases and J by 1 base, leaving 9 bases between them. CDR1 and CDR2 (germline): GTSNPN, SVGIG (reference sequence). The CDR3: CAWSVGQTNTEAFF. DNA for the CDR3: TGTGCCTGGAGTGTAGGGCAGACGAACACTGAAGCTTTCTTT.

V is TRBV6-5 and J is TRBJ1-5; D possibly corresponds to TRBD1 (6 bases). The CDR3 loop spans 15 amino acids. The germline V gene has CDR1 MNHEY and CDR2 SVGAGI. Between the trimmed V and J ends, which lost 8 bases and 4 bases, there was a span of 18 bases. The CDR3 sequence is CASSPGTLGNQPQHF. The CDR3 DNA sequence: TGTGCCAGCTCTCCAGGGACACTGGGTAATCAGCCCCAGCATTTT.

The V call is TRBV6-1, the J call TRBJ1-5; D is undetermined. Trimming removed 3 bases at V and 6 bases at J, with 6 bases between. CDR1 and CDR2 from the germline V gene are MNHNS and SASEGT. This CDR3 has 12 residues. The CDR3 loop reads CASSEFRQPQHF. In DNA, the CDR3 is TGTGCCAGCAGTGAGTTTCGTCAGCCCCAGCATTTT.

The chain has TRBV4-1 and TRBJ2-1, with 7 bases identical to TRBD2. The CDR3 has 17 amino acids. J gave up 0 bases and V 1 base, and 6 bases lay outside the gene matches. The V gene's germline CDR1 is MGHRA and CDR2 YSYEKL. CDR3 DNA: TGCGCCAGCAGCCAAGGGGCGGGGGAGCCCTCCTACAATGAGCAGTTCTTC. Its translation: CASSQGAGEPSYNEQFF.

The CDR3 coding sequence is TGTGCCTGGAGCCAACTGAGACAGGGCCTAAGCTCCTACAATGAGCAGTTCTTC. Residues: CAWSQLRQGLSSYNEQFF. This sequence joins TRBV30 and TRBJ2-1; 7 bases fit TRBD1. Germline CDR1 reads GTSNPN; CDR2 reads SVGIG (reference sequence). CDR3 size: 18 residues. After removal of 3 bases from V and 0 bases from J, the junction contained 14 bases not matched to a gene.

The chain combines TRBV30 with TRBJ2-7; 10 nucleotides agree with TRBD1. CDR1 is GTSNPN, CDR2 SVGIG, per germline (reference sequence). The ends lost 0 bases at V and 1 base at J; junction bases unmatched: 6. The CDR3 is 16 amino acids. CDR3 in amino acids: CAWSVWGTGVSYEQYF. The CDR3 region has the DNA TGTGCCTGGAGTGTATGGGGGACAGGGGTATCCTACGAGCAGTACTTC.